Detailed here is one TCR beta chain. The data derive from a study of OX40 agonist ivuxolimab in advanced cancers. Study context: Patients achieving partial responses numbered three: one hepatocellular carcinoma case and two cutaneous melanoma cases.

TCRdb's copy holds only in-frame clones and misses some; the assay was immunoSEQ multiplex PCR. Of tens of thousands of clones listed, roughly 90% are singletons. V lost 8 bases and J 8 bases, leaving 19 bases between the germline ends. CDR1 is LNHNV, CDR2 YYDKDF, per germline (reference sequence). This CDR3 comprises 14 residues. The gene calls are TRBV15 and TRBJ2-1; the D gene is possibly TRBD2 (7 bases). Here the sequenced sample was CD4+ or CD8+ T cells sorted from blood, taken in a trial of the OX40 agonist ivuxolimab. This receptor was identified in an adult with an advanced solid tumor such as melanoma, head and neck, liver or kidney cancer. The CDR3 loop reads CATRIAGGAHEQFF. CDR3 DNA: TGTGCCACCCGCATTGCTGGGGGGGCACATGAGCAGTTCTTC. The variable domain in full, completed from reference TRBV15 and TRBJ2-1, reads DAMVIQNPRYQVTQFGKPVTLSCSQTLNHNVMYWYQQKSSQAPKLLFHYYDKDFNNEADTPDNFQSRRPNTSFCFLDIRSPGLGDTAMYLCATRIAGGAHEQFFGPGTRLTVL.